This T cell receptor beta chain originates from a study of blood T cell repertoires in COVID-19. Study-level background: From the United States, Italy and Spain came samples of acute and convalescent COVID-19. PBMCs, B-cell-depleted T cells, or T cells were the source of the cDNA or gDNA that made up the material.

The CDR3 is 15 amino acids. The V gene's germline CDR1 is SGHNT and CDR2 YENEEA. V gave up 5 bases and J gave up 1 base; unmatched junction bases: 5. Per the original methods: Amplification of reference gene primers was used by the study to estimate nucleated cell counts. Profiled with immunoSEQ multiplex PCR; TCRdb holds only in-frame clones, not every one. V and J calls and clone size are copied from that table; D and trimming were computed from the DNA. The sample includes around 200,000 clones, around nine tenths of them seen just once. Sequenced input: peripheral blood. V is TRBV11-3 and J is TRBJ2-1; TRBD2 matches 7 bases. The receptor comes from a young woman who had recovered from COVID-19. CDR3 region: CASSNDGGSYNEQFF. DNA for the CDR3: TGTGCCAGCAGCAACGACGGGGGGTCCTACAATGAGCAGTTCTTC.